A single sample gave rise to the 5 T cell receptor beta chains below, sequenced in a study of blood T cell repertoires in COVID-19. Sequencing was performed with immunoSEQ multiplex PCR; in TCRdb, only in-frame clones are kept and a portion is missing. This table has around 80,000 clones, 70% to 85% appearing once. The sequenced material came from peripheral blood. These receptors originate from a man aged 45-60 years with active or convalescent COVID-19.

The CDR3 region has the DNA TGTGCCAGCAGCGTAGGGGGAGGGGATACGCAGTATTTT. Encoded protein: CASSVGGGDTQYF. The rearrangement links TRBV9 to TRBJ2-3; 7 bases are a match to TRBD2. CDR1 SGDLS and CDR2 YYNGEE come from the germline V gene. Trimming cost V 0 bases and J 6 bases; bases outside gene matches: 1. The CDR3 has 13 amino acids.

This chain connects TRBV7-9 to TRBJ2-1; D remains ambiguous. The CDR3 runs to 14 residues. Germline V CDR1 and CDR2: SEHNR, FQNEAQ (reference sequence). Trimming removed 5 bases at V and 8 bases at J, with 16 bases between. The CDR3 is CASSPRSETDEQFF. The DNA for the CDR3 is TGTGCCAGCAGCCCACGGAGCGAGACTGATGAGCAGTTCTTC.

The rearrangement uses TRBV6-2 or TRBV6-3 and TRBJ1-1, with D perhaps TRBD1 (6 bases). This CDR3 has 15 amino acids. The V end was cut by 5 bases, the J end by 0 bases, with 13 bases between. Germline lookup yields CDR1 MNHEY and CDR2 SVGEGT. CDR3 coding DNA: TGTGCCAGCAGTAGGGGGACGGGCATGAACACTGAAGCTTTCTTT. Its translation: CASSRGTGMNTEAFF.

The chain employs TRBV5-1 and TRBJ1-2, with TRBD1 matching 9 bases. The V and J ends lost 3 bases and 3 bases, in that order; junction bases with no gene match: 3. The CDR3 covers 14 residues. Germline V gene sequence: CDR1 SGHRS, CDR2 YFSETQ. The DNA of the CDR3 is TGCGCCAGCAGCTACCGGACAGGGGACTATGGCTACACCTTC. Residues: CASSYRTGDYGYTF.

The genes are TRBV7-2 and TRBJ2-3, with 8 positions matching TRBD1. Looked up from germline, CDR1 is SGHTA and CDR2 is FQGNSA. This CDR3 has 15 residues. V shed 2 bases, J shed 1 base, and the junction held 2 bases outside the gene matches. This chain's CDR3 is CASSLQGAGTDTQYF. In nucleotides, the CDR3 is TGTGCCAGCAGCTTACAGGGGGCAGGCACAGATACGCAGTATTTT.